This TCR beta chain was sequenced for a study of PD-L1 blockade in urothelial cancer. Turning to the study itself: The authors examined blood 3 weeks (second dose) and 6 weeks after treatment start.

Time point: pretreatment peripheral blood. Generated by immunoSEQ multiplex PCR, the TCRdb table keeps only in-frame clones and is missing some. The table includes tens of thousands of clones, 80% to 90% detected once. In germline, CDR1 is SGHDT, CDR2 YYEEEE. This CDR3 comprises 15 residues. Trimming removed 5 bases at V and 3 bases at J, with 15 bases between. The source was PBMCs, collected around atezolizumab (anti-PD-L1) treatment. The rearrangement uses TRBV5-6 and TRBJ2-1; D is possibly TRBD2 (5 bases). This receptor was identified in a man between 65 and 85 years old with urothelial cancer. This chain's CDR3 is CASSQNPGNYNEQFF. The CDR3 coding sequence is TGTGCCAGCAGTCAAAACCCGGGGAACTACAATGAGCAGTTCTTC.